The 24 T cell receptor beta chains listed next were all sequenced from one sample in a study of T-cell reconstitution after alpha-beta-depleted transplantation in children. Unique molecular identifiers were incorporated when the TCRbeta library was constructed. MiXCR was run by TCRdb on the PCR reads, yielding one entry per CDR3 protein. The sample shows around 490,000 distinct CDR3 sequences, about an eighth of them seen only once. Sequences were derived from PBMCs, mostly from graft donor cells, sampled 180 days after TCRalphabeta/CD19-depleted stem cell transplant. The receptor set was obtained from a female patient aged 2-15 years who had a stem cell transplant for aplastic anemia, so the T cells may come from the graft donor.

A few counts support this clonotype. The chain recombines TRBV12-3 or TRBV12-4 with TRBJ2-7; 12 positions agree with TRBD1. The CDR3 sequence is 17 residues long. Unmatched junction bases numbered 9, after V lost 4 bases and J lost 2 bases. The CDR3 region has the DNA TGTGCCAGCAGTTGCCGGGACAGGGGGCCCTGCACCTACGAGCAGTACTTC. Its translation is CASSCRDRGPCTYEQYF.

The genes are TRBV15 and TRBJ1-1; tentatively, D is TRBD1 (5 bases). CDR1 LNHNV and CDR2 YYDKDF come from the germline V gene (reference sequence). V was shortened by 0 bases and J by 11 bases, with 13 bases between the two germline ends. This CDR3 is 13 amino acids long. CDR3 sequence (DNA): TGTGCCACCAGCAGAGATCGGGGGGGACTCGCTTTCTTT. Translating gives CATSRDRGGLAFF. Drawing the rest from reference TRBV15 and TRBJ1-1, the complete variable domain is DAMVIQNPRYQVTQFGKPVTLSCSQTLNHNVMYWYQQKSSQAPKLLFHYYDKDFNNEADTPDNFQSRRPNTSFCFLDIRSPGLGDTAMYLCATSRDRGGLAFFGQGTRLTVV.

The table lists this clonotype with many counts. The J gene is TRBJ1-2, the V gene TRBV5-1; TRBD1 is a possible D gene (6 bases). This CDR3 has 13 amino acids. Germline loops: CDR1 SGHRS, CDR2 YFSETQ. V shed 1 base and J shed 8 bases, with 12 bases lying between them. CDR3 nucleotides: TGCGCCAGCAGCTTGACAGGGAAGGAAGGCTACACCTTC. This gives the protein CASSLTGKEGYTF.

The gene calls are TRBV19 and TRBJ2-1; 11 positions agree with TRBD2. Trimming cost V 7 bases and J 4 bases; bases outside gene matches: 6. This CDR3 is 15 amino acids long. The germline V gene encodes CDR1 LNHDA and CDR2 SQIVND (reference sequence). CDR3 DNA sequence: TGTGCCAGTATGGGGGTAGCGGGAGGGTACAATGAGCAGTTCTTC. It yields the protein CASMGVAGGYNEQFF. The variable domain in full, with the rest retrieved from reference TRBV19 and TRBJ2-1, is DGGITQSPKYLFRKEGQNVTLSCEQNLNHDAMYWYRQDPGQGLRLIYYSQIVNDFQKGDIAEGYSVSREKKESFPLTVTSAQKNPTAFYLCASMGVAGGYNEQFFGPGTRLTVL.

This chain uses TRBV7-2 with TRBJ1-2, with 7 nucleotides matching TRBD1. Germline V gene lookup returns CDR1 SGHTA and CDR2 FQGNSA. V lost 5 bases, J lost 4 bases, and 4 bases stayed unmatched. This CDR3 spans 13 amino acids. CDR3 sequence (DNA): TGTGCCAGCAGCCAACAGGGGTTCTATGGCTACACCTTC. This gives the protein CASSQQGFYGYTF.

This clonotype came up a few times. CDR3: CSASDRVLSGNTIYF. CDR3 sequence (DNA): TGCAGTGCTTCGGACAGGGTGCTCTCTGGAAACACCATATATTTT. The chain has TRBV20-1 and TRBJ1-3, with 8 bases that match TRBD1. The V segment lost 5 bases and the J segment 0 bases; nucleotides outside the gene matches: 6. The CDR3 extends over 15 amino acids. CDR1 and CDR2 from the germline V gene are DFQATT and SNEGSKA (reference sequence).

This clonotype was picked up a small number of times. J is TRBJ1-1 and V is TRBV18, with D possibly TRBD1 on 5 matching bases. Germline lookup yields CDR1 KGHSH and CDR2 LQKENI. V lost 4 bases, J lost 1 base, and 16 bases lay in between. The CDR3 covers 16 residues. The CDR3 nucleotides read TGTGCCAGCTCACGATGGACGGTGACAGAGAACACTGAAGCTTTCTTT. Translation: CASSRWTVTENTEAFF.

This clonotype was recorded a few times. The chain has TRBV18 and TRBJ2-1; 14 bases are a match to TRBD2. The V and J ends lost 2 bases and 0 bases, in that order; junction bases with no gene match: 9. The CDR3 length is 20 residues. CDR1 and CDR2 from the germline V gene are KGHSH and LQKENI. The CDR3 here is CASSPVRLAGGVGSYNEQFF. CDR3 in DNA: TGTGCCAGCTCACCAGTACGACTAGCGGGAGGGGTAGGCTCCTACAATGAGCAGTTCTTC.

The rearrangement joins TRBV9 to TRBJ2-1; TRBD2 aligns across 8 bases. V dropped 4 bases and J dropped 0; count of bases not matched to a gene: 9. Germline loops: CDR1 SGDLS, CDR2 YYNGEE. CDR3 length equals 17 residues. The CDR3 protein is CASSKLAGISSYNEQFF. CDR3 coding DNA: TGTGCCAGCAGCAAGCTAGCGGGTATAAGCTCCTACAATGAGCAGTTCTTC.

This sequence joins TRBV28 and TRBJ1-1, with 10 bases aligning to TRBD1. The CDR3 runs 15 residues. The trim removed 5 bases at V and 1 base at J, leaving 4 bases unmatched. Germline V gene lookup returns CDR1 MDHEN and CDR2 SYDVKM. DNA of the CDR3: TGTGCCAGCAGTACCTGGGACAGGGGGAACACTGAAGCTTTCTTT. Its translation is CASSTWDRGNTEAFF. The full variable domain, its missing parts supplied by reference TRBV28 and TRBJ1-1, is DVKVTQSSRYLVKRTGEKVFLECVQDMDHENMFWYRQDPGLGLRLIYFSYDVKMKEKGDIPEGYSVSREKKERFSLILESASTNQTSMYLCASSTWDRGNTEAFFGQGTRLTVV.

This clonotype was seen a few times. This chain links TRBV5-6 with TRBJ1-5; D remains unclear. This CDR3 region has 13 residues. V lost 1 base, J lost 7 bases, and 9 bases lay in between. The germline CDR1 and CDR2 sequences are SGHDT and YYEEEE. CDR3 DNA sequence: TGTGCCAGCAGCTTGACTGGGGAACAGCCCCAGCATTTT. Protein sequence: CASSLTGEQPQHF. Combining the CDR3 with reference TRBV5-6 and TRBJ1-5 gives the whole variable domain DAGVTQSPTHLIKTRGQQVTLRCSPKSGHDTVSWYQQALGQGPQFIFQYYEEEERQRGNFPDRFSGHQFPNYSSELNVNALLLGDSALYLCASSLTGEQPQHFGDGTRLSIL.

This chain uses TRBV19 with TRBJ2-2; 8 bases fit TRBD1. Germline V lookup: CDR1 LNHDA, CDR2 SQIVND (reference sequence). This CDR3 spans 15 amino acids. Losses at the gene ends were 3 bases for V and 5 bases for J; bases not matched to a gene: 5. The CDR3 loop reads CASSMDRVGTGELFF. The DNA of the CDR3 is TGTGCCAGTAGTATGGACAGGGTTGGTACCGGGGAGCTGTTTTTT. Full variable domain (missing parts from reference TRBV19 and TRBJ2-2): DGGITQSPKYLFRKEGQNVTLSCEQNLNHDAMYWYRQDPGQGLRLIYYSQIVNDFQKGDIAEGYSVSREKKESFPLTVTSAQKNPTAFYLCASSMDRVGTGELFFGEGSRLTVL.

This clonotype was counted at least ten times. This chain connects TRBV5-5 to TRBJ1-5; TRBD1 matches at 9 bases. Germline CDR1 is SGHKS and CDR2 is YYEKEE (reference sequence). Trimming cost V 0 bases and J 1 base; bases outside gene matches: 8. The CDR3 runs to 18 residues. In DNA form, the CDR3 reads TGTGCCAGCAGCTTGGTACAGGGGGCGCGAGGAAGCAATCAGCCCCAGCATTTT. Translating it yields CASSLVQGARGSNQPQHF.

This clonotype was picked up a small number of times. The chain joins TRBV6-2 or TRBV6-3 to TRBJ2-7; D not resolved. CDR3 size: 13 residues. Germline V gene sequence: CDR1 MNHEY, CDR2 SVGEGT. Trimming pared 4 bases from V and 3 bases from J, leaving 10 bases between. The CDR3 region is CASSSIDGYEQYF. The DNA for the CDR3 is TGTGCCAGCAGTTCTATCGACGGCTACGAGCAGTACTTC.

There are many counts of this clonotype. The J gene is TRBJ2-7, the V gene TRBV7-2, with 7 bases that match TRBD2. This CDR3 is built from 14 residues. Per germline, CDR1 SGHTA and CDR2 FQGNSA. Germline trimming cut 3 bases from V and 3 bases from J; bases unmatched to any gene: 5. This CDR3 reads CASSFSGSLYEQYF. The CDR3 DNA is TGTGCCAGCAGCTTTAGCGGGTCTCTCTACGAGCAGTACTTC.

This clonotype was counted between two and nine times. The chain joins TRBV29-1 to TRBJ2-1, with 10 bases aligning to TRBD2. CDR3 length: 15 amino acids. V dropped 2 bases and J dropped 12; count of bases not matched to a gene: 13. Germline CDR1 and CDR2: SQVTM and ANQGSEA. The CDR3 region is CSVEIASGSPKGQFF. The CDR3 DNA sequence: TGCAGCGTTGAAATAGCTAGCGGGAGCCCTAAGGGGCAGTTCTTC.

This clonotype was observed a handful of times. This chain joins TRBV27 and TRBJ2-7, with TRBD2 identical over 7 bases. The CDR3 sequence is 16 residues long. Germline CDR1 is MNHEY and CDR2 is SMNVEV (reference sequence). Trimming removed 5 bases from V and 0 bases from J; junction bases left unmatched: 10. This chain's CDR3 is CASSPWTRVSSYEQYF. CDR3 bases: TGTGCCAGCAGTCCCTGGACTAGGGTGAGCTCCTACGAGCAGTACTTC.

The V call is TRBV12-3 or TRBV12-4, the J call TRBJ2-1, with 7 bases aligning to TRBD1. The CDR3 is 14 amino acids. The V and J ends lost 6 bases and 8 bases, in that order; junction bases with no gene match: 10. The chain's CDR3 is CASRSNDRADEQFF. The CDR3 DNA follows: TGTGCCAGCAGATCTAATGACAGGGCAGATGAGCAGTTCTTC.

The rearrangement joins TRBV18 to TRBJ1-2, with a tentative D call TRBD1 (6 bases). With 0 bases removed from V and 3 bases from J, the gap between germline ends came to 14 bases. Germline-derived CDR1 and CDR2 are KGHSH and LQKENI. CDR3 size: 16 residues. CDR3 sequence reads: CASSPPIQGIDYGYTF. The CDR3 bases are TGTGCCAGCTCACCACCAATCCAGGGGATTGACTATGGCTACACCTTC.

This clonotype was recorded a few times. The chain has TRBV18 and TRBJ2-7, with D possibly being TRBD1 (5 bases). Trimming pared 6 bases from V and 2 bases from J, leaving 14 bases between. The CDR3 has 14 amino acids. Germline V gene sequence: CDR1 KGHSH, CDR2 LQKENI. This CDR3 reads CASSPMTATYEQYF. The CDR3 coding sequence is TGTGCCAGCTCCCCTATGACAGCAACCTACGAGCAGTACTTC.

The gene calls are TRBV9 and TRBJ2-1; the match to TRBD2 covers 7 bases. Germline trimming cut 0 bases from V and 7 bases from J; bases unmatched to any gene: 10. This CDR3 contains 16 residues. Per germline, CDR1 SGDLS and CDR2 YYNGEE. The CDR3 DNA is TGTGCCAGCAGCGTAGTCGTGGCGGGGCGGGGGAATGAGCAGTTCTTC. It encodes CASSVVVAGRGNEQFF.

V and J are TRBV20-1 and TRBJ2-5, with 7 bases lining up with TRBD2. The CDR3 has 16 residues. V lost 5 bases to trimming and J lost 2 bases; unmatched junction nucleotides: 14. Germline values: CDR1 DFQATT, CDR2 SNEGSKA (reference sequence). CDR3 in DNA: TGCAGTGCTGAAGGAGGACTAGTCGGTCCACAAGAGACCCAGTACTTC. Translation: CSAEGGLVGPQETQYF.

In its sample, this clonotype was seen many times. The rearrangement links TRBV11-3 to TRBJ2-1; D not certain. V shed 6 bases and J shed 6 bases, with 12 bases lying between them. Germline CDR1 reads SGHNT; CDR2 reads YENEEA. The CDR3 loop spans 13 amino acids. This CDR3 is CASSYQNPNEQFF. CDR3 in DNA: TGTGCCAGCAGTTACCAGAACCCCAATGAGCAGTTCTTC.

This clonotype was counted only a few times. V usage is TRBV25-1 and J usage is TRBJ1-2; D perhaps matches TRBD1 (6 bases). The V end lost 2 bases, the J end lost 3 bases, and 19 bases lay between the germline ends. This CDR3 contains 17 residues. The germline gives CDR1 MGHDK, CDR2 SYGVNS. The DNA for the CDR3 is TGTGCCAGCAGTGAAACAGGTGCAGGGGAAAGGGACTATGGCTACACCTTC. Translation gives CASSETGAGERDYGYTF.